The 9 T cell receptor beta chains in this list originate from one sample, sequenced in a study of blood T cell repertoires in COVID-19. Clones were read by immunoSEQ multiplex PCR, and TCRdb kept only the in-frame ones, dropping some. The repertoire holds around 200,000 clones, with approximately 87% as singletons. Sequencing input: peripheral blood. The receptors were gathered from a man in his sixties who had recovered from COVID-19.

The chain joins TRBV18 to TRBJ1-6; 7 nucleotides match TRBD1. This CDR3 region has 13 residues. The trim removed 3 bases at V and 12 bases at J, leaving 5 bases unmatched. Germline V CDR1 and CDR2: KGHSH, LQKENI. In DNA form, the CDR3 reads TGTGCCAGCTCACCTGGGACAGACCAACCCCTCCACTTT. Its translation: CASSPGTDQPLHF. Full variable domain (remainder filled in from reference TRBV18 and TRBJ1-6): NAGVMQNPRHLVRRRGQEARLRCSPMKGHSHVYWYRQLPEEGLKFMVYLQKENIIDESGMPKERFSAEFPKEGPSILRIQQVVRGDSAAYFCASSPGTDQPLHFGNGTRLTVT.

The CDR3 loop reads CASRYGTGPIQPQHF. CDR3 in DNA: TGTGCCAGTAGATACGGGACAGGGCCAATTCAGCCCCAGCATTTT. The V and J genes are TRBV19 and TRBJ1-5; TRBD1 matches 9 bases. The length of the CDR3 is 15 residues. Germline CDR1 and CDR2: LNHDA and SQIVND (reference sequence). The trim removed 6 bases at V and 6 bases at J, leaving 9 bases unmatched.

The chain couples TRBV7-9 to TRBJ1-2; D remains ambiguous. Germline V gives CDR1 SEHNR, CDR2 FQNEAQ (reference sequence). V was shortened by 5 bases and J by 3 bases, with 10 bases between the two germline ends. The CDR3 runs 13 residues. CDR3 sequence (DNA): TGTGCCAGCAGCCCACAGCATTACTATGGCTACACCTTC. Amino acid sequence: CASSPQHYYGYTF.

The V call is TRBV3-1 (or the pseudogene TRBV3-2), the J call TRBJ1-1, with TRBD1 matching over 7 bases. Germline loops: CDR1 LGHDT, CDR2 YNNKEL (reference sequence). CDR3 length equals 15 residues. Trimming took 4 bases from V and 0 from J; bases not matched to a gene: 5. CDR3 sequence reads: CASSPWGQLNTEAFF. As DNA, the CDR3 is TGTGCCAGCAGCCCATGGGGACAGTTGAACACTGAAGCTTTCTTT.

The rearrangement joins TRBV30 to TRBJ1-6; TRBD1 is a possible D gene (5 bases). The CDR3 is made up of 13 amino acids. V lost 2 bases, J lost 8 bases, and 10 bases lay in between. Germline V CDR1 and CDR2: GTSNPN, SVGIG (reference sequence). The CDR3 sequence: CAWSLGADSPLHF. The CDR3 nucleotides are TGTGCCTGGAGTCTAGGGGCAGATTCACCCCTCCACTTT.

This clone was observed a handful of times. The chain links TRBV29-1 to TRBJ2-5, with D unclear. This CDR3 is built from 11 residues. Per the germline V gene, CDR1 is SQVTM and CDR2 is ANQGSEA. The V end lost 6 bases, the J end lost 2 bases, and 7 bases lay between the germline ends. CDR3 residues: CSVSLQETQYF. CDR3 sequence (DNA): TGCAGCGTATCCCTACAAGAGACCCAGTACTTC.

This clone was seen once. The chain uses TRBV4-1 and TRBJ1-2; weak D call: TRBD1 (6 bases). CDR3 length: 17 residues. Germline V gives CDR1 MGHRA, CDR2 YSYEKL. Between the trimmed V and J ends, which lost 0 bases and 1 base, there was a span of 15 bases. The CDR3 protein is CASSQEGGGALNYGYTF. In DNA form, the CDR3 reads TGCGCCAGCAGCCAAGAAGGGGGAGGGGCTCTTAACTATGGCTACACCTTC.

V gene TRBV6-2 or TRBV6-3 combines with J gene TRBJ2-7; D call uncertain. V lost 4 bases and J 2 bases, leaving 33 bases between the germline ends. The CDR3 contains 21 residues. Germline assignment: CDR1 MNHEY and CDR2 SVGEGT. CDR3 sequence: CASSCPLLLPHRVCQTYEQYF. CDR3 DNA sequence: TGTGCCAGCAGTTGCCCCTTGTTACTTCCTCATCGGGTTTGCCAAACCTACGAGCAGTACTTC.

This sequence joins TRBV10-3 and TRBJ1-3, with 9 bases matching TRBD1. Germline loops: CDR1 ENHRY, CDR2 SYGVKD. V shed 7 bases and J 8 bases; nucleotides not matched to a gene: 6. The length of the CDR3 is 13 residues. The CDR3 reads CAITGQGRDTIYF. CDR3 nucleotide sequence: TGTGCCATCACGGGACAGGGAAGGGACACCATATATTTT.